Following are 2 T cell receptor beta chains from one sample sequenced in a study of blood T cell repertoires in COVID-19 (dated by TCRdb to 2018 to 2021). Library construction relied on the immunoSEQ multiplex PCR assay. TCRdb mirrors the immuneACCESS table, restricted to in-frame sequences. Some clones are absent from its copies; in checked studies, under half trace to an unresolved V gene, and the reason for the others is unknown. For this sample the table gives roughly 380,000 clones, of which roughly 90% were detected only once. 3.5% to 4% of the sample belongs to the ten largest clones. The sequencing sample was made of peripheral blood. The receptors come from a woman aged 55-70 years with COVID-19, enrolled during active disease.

In DNA, the CDR3 is TGCGCCAGCAGCTCTGCCGGGACAGAGGCCGGAAACACCATATATTTT. Protein product: CASSSAGTEAGNTIYF. V gene TRBV5-1 combines with J gene TRBJ1-3; TRBD1 matches 7 bases. The CDR3 spans 16 residues. Germline-derived CDR1 and CDR2 are SGHRS and YFSETQ. V was pared by 3 bases and J by 4 bases, with 10 bases of the junction left unmatched.

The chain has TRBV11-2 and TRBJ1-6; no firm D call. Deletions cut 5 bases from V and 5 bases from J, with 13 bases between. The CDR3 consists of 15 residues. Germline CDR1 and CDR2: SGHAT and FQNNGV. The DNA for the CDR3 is TGTGCCAGCAGCCCCGGGGTAGTCGATAATTCACCCCTCCACTTT. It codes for CASSPGVVDNSPLHF.